This TCR beta chain was recorded in a study of human T cells and chemical hapten exposure. Findings and caveats of the study: Among TCRs, those above 1 in 1000 frequency were unaffected by DPC sensitization.

The CDR3 runs to 12 residues. The V and J ends lost 6 bases and 6 bases respectively, with 11 bases between them. TCRdb called the RACE reads again in MiXCR, with one record for every CDR3 protein. Of under 100,000 distinct CDR3 sequences listed, around 9.6% are singletons. The time point is: patch test 2, 6 weeks after DPC sensitization. The treatment: therapeutic diphenylcyclopropenone sensitization with weekly scalp DPC. About this clonotype: Antigen unknown.

Source: whole blood, taken in connection with sensitization to the hapten diphenylcyclopropenone (DPC). V usage is TRBV12-3 or TRBV12-4 and J usage is TRBJ1-2, with D uncertain. The origin of this receptor is a woman aged 30 to 39 with alopecia areata. Some clones in this sample may be carry-over from other donors' samples. The CDR3 DNA reads TGTGCCAGCAGCCACGACACCAATGGCTACACCTTC. Translating gives CASSHDTNGYTF.